This TCR beta chain was recovered during a study of blood T cell repertoires in COVID-19. Study-level information: T cells, B-cell-depleted T cells, or PBMCs supplied cDNA or gDNA.

Assay: immunoSEQ multiplex PCR; the TCRdb copy retains only in-frame clones and omits some. The sample gives under 150,000 clones, 75% to 90% of which show up once; roughly 3.7% is in the top ten. The ends were cut back, 7 bases at V and 7 bases at J, with 13 bases in the middle. The CDR3 runs to 12 residues. Source material: PBMCs or T cells enriched from blood (not recorded which). The sequence was collected from a man in his forties or fifties in a cohort exposed to, infected with or recovered from COVID-19 (not recorded which). V gene TRBV12-3 or TRBV12-4 combines with J gene TRBJ1-1; possible D gene TRBD1, 5 bases. CDR3 sequence: CASIWGDGEAFF. The CDR3 DNA reads TGTGCCAGCATCTGGGGGGACGGTGAAGCTTTCTTT.